The 7 T cell receptor beta chains below all came from one sample that was sequenced in a study of Ad26.COV2.S vaccination and SARS-CoV-2 variants. Sequencing was performed with immunoSEQ multiplex PCR; in TCRdb, only in-frame clones are kept and a portion is missing. The sample lists roughly 320,000 clones, more than 75% occurring once. As to treatment: some 19 received Ad26.COV2.S at low or high dose, single or two shots; five or six received placebo; per-sample allocation not given. Repertoires come from day 63 after the first vaccine or placebo injection. The material sequenced was peripheral blood, taken in a trial of Ad26.COV2.S vaccine versus placebo. All receptors derive from a person aged 18-65 years who received the Ad26.COV2.S COVID-19 vaccine or a placebo.

V is TRBV9 and J is TRBJ2-1, with D unclear. V dropped 0 bases and J dropped 2 bases, with 12 bases sitting between them. The CDR3 runs 16 residues. Germline lookup yields CDR1 SGDLS and CDR2 YYNGEE. CDR3 bases: TGTGCCAGCAGCGTAGTTTCCAACCTCGCCTACAATGAGCAGTTCTTC. Its translation: CASSVVSNLAYNEQFF.

The chain links TRBV9 to TRBJ1-2; D remains ambiguous. From germline, CDR1 is SGDLS and CDR2 YYNGEE. The CDR3 is 14 residues long. Trimming removed 3 bases from V and 8 bases from J, with 17 bases in between. CDR3 nucleotides: TGTGCCAGCAGCGGGACTCACTACCCCACAGGCTACACCTTC. Protein: CASSGTHYPTGYTF.

The rearrangement uses TRBV4-1 and TRBJ1-6; 7 nucleotides align to TRBD1. Germline V gene data show CDR1 as MGHRA and CDR2 as YSYEKL. The CDR3 length is 13 residues. V lost 3 bases and J lost 7; bases outside the gene matches: 0. CDR3 bases: TGCGCCAGCAGCCAGGACAGGAATTCACCCCTCCACTTT. This encodes CASSQDRNSPLHF.

This chain uses TRBV4-1 with TRBJ1-5; D is ambiguous. From germline, CDR1 is MGHRA and CDR2 YSYEKL. The CDR3 consists of 13 residues. Trimming took 4 bases from V and 7 from J, leaving 11 bases between them. This CDR3 reads CASSPRKGQPQHF. CDR3 nucleotides: TGCGCCAGCAGCCCGAGGAAGGGCCAGCCCCAGCATTTT.

This clone was seen once. The CDR3 DNA is TGTGCCAGCAGCGTAGGAGGGTCGGGACTAGCGGGGGAAGACGGGGAGCTGTTTTTT. Translating gives CASSVGGSGLAGEDGELFF. The chain employs TRBV9 and TRBJ2-2; 14 bases align to TRBD2. The junction had 11 bases not matched to a gene; V was cut back by 0 bases and J by 7 bases. The length of the CDR3 is 19 residues. Germline lookup yields CDR1 SGDLS and CDR2 YYNGEE.

The chain links TRBV5-1 to TRBJ1-1; TRBD1 agrees at 7 bases. After removal of 4 bases from V and 4 bases from J, the junction contained 7 bases not matched to a gene. The V gene's germline CDR1 is SGHRS and CDR2 YFSETQ. CDR3 size: 14 residues. CDR3 region: CASSPLQGGTEAFF. CDR3 DNA: TGCGCCAGCAGCCCGCTCCAGGGGGGCACTGAAGCTTTCTTT.

This chain joins TRBV7-2 and TRBJ2-6, with no clear D. In germline, CDR1 is SGHTA, CDR2 FQGNSA. The CDR3 length is 19 residues. V lost 2 bases and J 2 bases, leaving 19 bases between the germline ends. CDR3 DNA: TGTGCCAGCAGCTTAACCCCTGGACCCTTGAGAGCTGGGGCCAACGTCCTGACTTTC. This translates into CASSLTPGPLRAGANVLTF.